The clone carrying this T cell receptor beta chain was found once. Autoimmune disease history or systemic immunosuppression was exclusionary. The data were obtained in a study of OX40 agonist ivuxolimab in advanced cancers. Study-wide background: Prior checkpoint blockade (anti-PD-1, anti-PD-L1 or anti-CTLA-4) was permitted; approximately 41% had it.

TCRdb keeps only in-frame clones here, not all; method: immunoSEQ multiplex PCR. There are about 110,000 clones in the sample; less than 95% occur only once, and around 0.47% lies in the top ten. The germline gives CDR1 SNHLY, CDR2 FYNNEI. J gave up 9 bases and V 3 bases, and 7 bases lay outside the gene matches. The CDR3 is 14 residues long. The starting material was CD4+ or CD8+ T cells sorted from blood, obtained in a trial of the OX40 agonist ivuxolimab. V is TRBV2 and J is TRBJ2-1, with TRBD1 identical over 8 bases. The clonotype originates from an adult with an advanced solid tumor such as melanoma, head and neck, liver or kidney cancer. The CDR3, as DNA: TGTGCCAGCAGTGACACAGGGGGATACGGTGAGCAGTTCTTC. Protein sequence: CASSDTGGYGEQFF.